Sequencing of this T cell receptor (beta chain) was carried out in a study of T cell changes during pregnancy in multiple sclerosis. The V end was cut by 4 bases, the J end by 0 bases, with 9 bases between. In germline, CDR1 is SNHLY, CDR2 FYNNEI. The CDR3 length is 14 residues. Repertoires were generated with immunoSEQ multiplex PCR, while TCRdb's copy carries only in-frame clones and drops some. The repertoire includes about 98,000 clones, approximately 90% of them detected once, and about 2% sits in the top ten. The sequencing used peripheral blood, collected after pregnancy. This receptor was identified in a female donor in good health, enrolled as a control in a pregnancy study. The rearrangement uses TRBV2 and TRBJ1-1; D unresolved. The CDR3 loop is CASSVRSLNTEAFF. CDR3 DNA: TGTGCCAGCAGTGTCCGCAGTCTGAACACTGAAGCTTTCTTT.